These T cell receptor beta chains were read from a single sample in a study of blood T cell repertoires in COVID-19. Sequenced by immunoSEQ multiplex PCR; TCRdb stores in-frame clones only, minus some. The table has around 100,000 clones, approximately 78% seen once. The sequenced sample consisted of peripheral blood. The receptors were gathered from a man aged 65 to 85 with acute or convalescent COVID-19. CDR3s include the opening cysteine and the closing phenylalanine or tryptophan. The D gene is left open where the match is weak. Clone size is not always given. Where it is, it says once, few, many or a class for expanded clones.

CDR3aa	CDR3nt	d_gene	abundance	v_gene	j_gene
CASSLERGTGELFF	TGCGCCAGCAGCTTGGAAAGGGGTACCGGGGAGCTGTTTTTT	NA	NA	TRBV5-1	TRBJ2-2
CASTHGQGDYEQYF	TGTGCCAGCACCCATGGACAGGGAGACTACGAGCAGTACTTC	TRBD1	NA	TRBV11-2	TRBJ2-7
CASSRTGNYGYTF	TGTGCCAGCAGCCGGACAGGGAACTATGGCTACACCTTC	TRBD1	NA	TRBV5-8	TRBJ1-2
CASMTSGTEKLFF	TGTGCCAGCATGACGTCGGGTACTGAAAAACTGTTTTTT	NA	NA	TRBV3-1/TRBV3-2	TRBJ1-4
CASSRLNAYGYTF	TGTGCCAGCAGCCGACTCAATGCCTATGGCTACACCTTC	NA	few	TRBV12-3/TRBV12-4	TRBJ1-2
CASNPSQGEETQYF	TGTGCGAGCAATCCGTCTCAGGGGGAAGAGACCCAGTACTTC	TRBD1	NA	TRBV28	TRBJ2-5
CATSDLLSASTGQFF	TGTGCCACCAGTGATTTGCTCTCGGCTAGCACGGGGCAGTTCTTC	NA	NA	TRBV24-1	TRBJ2-1
CASSSGTARNEKLFF	TGTGCCAGCAGCTCGGGGACAGCGAGAAACGAAAAACTGTTTTTT	TRBD1	NA	TRBV5-4	TRBJ1-4
CSSRDSSYNEQFF	TGCAGCTCCCGGGACAGCTCCTACAATGAGCAGTTCTTC	TRBD1	NA	TRBV29-1	TRBJ2-1
CASSLELRGSSNEKLFF	TGTGCCAGCAGCTTGGAGCTGAGGGGGTCTTCTAATGAAAAACTGTTTTTT	NA	NA	TRBV5-4	TRBJ1-4
CASSQLNPNNEQFF	TGCGCCAGCAGCCAGCTAAACCCCAACAATGAGCAGTTCTTC	NA	NA	TRBV4-1	TRBJ2-1
CASSEIEGTTGELFF	TGTGCCAGCAGTGAAATAGAGGGCACCACCGGGGAGCTGTTTTTT	NA	NA	TRBV2	TRBJ2-2
CASSLAIREEQFF	TGTGCCAGCAGTTTAGCAATACGGGAAGAGCAGTTCTTC	NA	NA	TRBV12-3/TRBV12-4	TRBJ2-1
CASSLAGPGELFF	TGCGCCAGCAGCTTGGCAGGGCCCGGGGAGCTGTTTTTT	NA	few	TRBV5-1	TRBJ2-2
CASSQGALIEAFF	TGTGCCAGCAGCCAGGGGGCGCTTATCGAAGCTTTCTTT	TRBD1	NA	TRBV12-3/TRBV12-4	TRBJ1-1